These 6 T cell receptor beta chains were sequenced from one sample in a study of control samples from healthy donors and cancer patients. TCRdb's table, derived via immunoSEQ multiplex PCR, lists solely in-frame clones and lacks some. This table has some 200,000 clones, around 94% appearing once. Sequenced input: blood. The receptors originated from a man aged 50-60 years in good health.

The chain uses TRBV9 and TRBJ2-3; D not certain. The germline V and J ends were trimmed by 0 bases and 6 bases, with 8 bases remaining between them. The CDR3 is made up of 13 amino acids. CDR1 is SGDLS, CDR2 YYNGEE, per germline. CDR3 DNA: TGTGCCAGCAGCGTAGCTTTGGGGGATACGCAGTATTTT. Translation gives CASSVALGDTQYF.

This clone was detected once. This chain uses TRBV28 with TRBJ1-5, with D tentatively TRBD1 (6 bases). Per the germline V gene, CDR1 is MDHEN and CDR2 is SYDVKM. Trimming left V 7 bases short and J 3 bases short, with 13 bases between. The CDR3 has 14 residues. CDR3 DNA sequence: TGTGCCAGCACTAGAGACAGGTTCAATCAGCCCCAGCATTTT. It is translated as CASTRDRFNQPQHF.

This chain links TRBV7-2 with TRBJ1-2; D gene unclear. Germline loops: CDR1 SGHTA, CDR2 FQGNSA. The CDR3 totals 15 residues. V was cut by 1 base and J by 2 bases, with 11 bases left in between. CDR3 nucleotides: TGTGCCAGCAGCTTAGGGTCGCCAGCCAACTATGGCTACACCTTC. Residues: CASSLGSPANYGYTF.

As concerns this clone: Other nucleotide sequences from this sample produce the same CDR3. V is TRBV18 and J is TRBJ2-7; TRBD1 matches 9 bases. This CDR3 comprises 13 residues. Germline CDR1 is KGHSH and CDR2 is LQKENI. Germline trimming cut 3 bases from V and 7 bases from J; bases unmatched to any gene: 4. The CDR3 DNA follows: TGTGCCAGCTCACCCGGGACAGGGTTGGAGCAGTACTTC. This codes for CASSPGTGLEQYF. Full variable domain (missing parts from reference TRBV18 and TRBJ2-7): NAGVMQNPRHLVRRRGQEARLRCSPMKGHSHVYWYRQLPEEGLKFMVYLQKENIIDESGMPKERFSAEFPKEGPSILRIQQVVRGDSAAYFCASSPGTGLEQYFGPGTRLTVT.

This clone came up once. J is TRBJ1-2 and V is TRBV5-1; the match to TRBD1 covers 7 bases. The CDR3 totals 13 residues. Unmatched junction bases numbered 2, after V lost 4 bases and J lost 2 bases. Per germline, CDR1 SGHRS and CDR2 YFSETQ. CDR3 nucleotide sequence: TGCGCCAGCAGCGCGGACAGGAACTATGGCTACACCTTC. Translating it yields CASSADRNYGYTF.

The chain couples TRBV29-1 to TRBJ1-1; 10 bases line up with TRBD1. Germline V lookup: CDR1 SQVTM, CDR2 ANQGSEA. The CDR3 is 17 residues long. V dropped 6 bases and J dropped 5; count of bases not matched to a gene: 18. CDR3 loop: CSVAGTGDTLGRTEAFF. The CDR3 DNA follows: TGCAGCGTAGCCGGGACAGGGGACACCCTCGGGAGGACTGAAGCTTTCTTT.